This TCR beta chain was obtained from a study of T cell responses to AZD1222 COVID-19 vaccine. This clone was found once. CDR1 and CDR2 (germline): MRHNA, SNTAGT. V shed 6 bases and J 0 bases; nucleotides not matched to a gene: 9. This CDR3 region has 16 residues. The assay was immunoSEQ multiplex PCR, and TCRdb's table has in-frame clones only and misses some. The table has around 150,000 clones, roughly 92% seen once. The sequence derives from an adult in good health. The sequencing used peripheral blood, collected on day 0 of AZD1222 vaccination. The genes are TRBV6-4 and TRBJ2-3; 7 nucleotides match TRBD1. The CDR3 DNA reads as TGTGCCAGCAGACAGGTGAGAGGGGGCAGCACAGATACGCAGTATTTT. This codes for CASRQVRGGSTDTQYF.